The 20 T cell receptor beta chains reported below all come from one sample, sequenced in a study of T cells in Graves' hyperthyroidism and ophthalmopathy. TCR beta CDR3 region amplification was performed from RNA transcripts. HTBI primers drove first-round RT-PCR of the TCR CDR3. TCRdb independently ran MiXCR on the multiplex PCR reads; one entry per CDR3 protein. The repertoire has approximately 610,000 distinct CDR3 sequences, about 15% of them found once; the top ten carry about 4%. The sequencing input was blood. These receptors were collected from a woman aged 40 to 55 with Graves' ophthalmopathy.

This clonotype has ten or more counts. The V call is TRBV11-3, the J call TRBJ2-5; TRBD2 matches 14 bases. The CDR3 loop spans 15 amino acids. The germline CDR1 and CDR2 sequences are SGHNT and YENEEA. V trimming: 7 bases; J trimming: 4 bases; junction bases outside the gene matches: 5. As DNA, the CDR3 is TGTGCCAGCACGCGACTAGCGGGAGGGGGAGAGACCCAGTACTTC. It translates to CASTRLAGGGETQYF.

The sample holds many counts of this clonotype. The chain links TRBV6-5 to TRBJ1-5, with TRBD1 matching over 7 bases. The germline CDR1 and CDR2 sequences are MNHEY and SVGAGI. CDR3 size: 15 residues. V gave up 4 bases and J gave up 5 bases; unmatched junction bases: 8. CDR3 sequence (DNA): TGTGCCAGCAGTTCACGGCAGGGGGAGCATCAGCCCCAGCATTTT. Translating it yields CASSSRQGEHQPQHF.

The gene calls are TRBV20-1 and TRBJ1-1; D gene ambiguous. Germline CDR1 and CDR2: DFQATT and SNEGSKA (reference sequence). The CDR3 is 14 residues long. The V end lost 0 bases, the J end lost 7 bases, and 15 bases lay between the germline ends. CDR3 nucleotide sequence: TGCAGTGCTAGAGATCGACGGGCTGGGAGTGAAGCTTTCTTT. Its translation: CSARDRRAGSEAFF.

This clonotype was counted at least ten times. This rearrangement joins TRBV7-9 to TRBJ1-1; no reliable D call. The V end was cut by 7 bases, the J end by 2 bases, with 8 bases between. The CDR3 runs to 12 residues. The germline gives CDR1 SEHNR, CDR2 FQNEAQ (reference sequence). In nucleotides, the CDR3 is TGTGCCAGCACCCCTAAAAACACTGAAGCTTTCTTT. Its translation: CASTPKNTEAFF.

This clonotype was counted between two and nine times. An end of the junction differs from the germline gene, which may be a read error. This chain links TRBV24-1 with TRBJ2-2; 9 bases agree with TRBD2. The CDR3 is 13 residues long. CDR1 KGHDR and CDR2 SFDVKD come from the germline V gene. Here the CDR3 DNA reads TGTGCCACAGAAGCGGGAGGCACCGGGGAGCTGTTGTTT. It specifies CATEAGGTGELLF.

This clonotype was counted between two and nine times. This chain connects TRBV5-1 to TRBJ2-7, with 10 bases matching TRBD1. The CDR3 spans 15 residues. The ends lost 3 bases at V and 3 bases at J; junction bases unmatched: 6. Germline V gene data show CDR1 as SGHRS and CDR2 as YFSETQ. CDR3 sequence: CASSYGQGDGYEQYF. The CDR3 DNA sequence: TGCGCCAGCAGCTACGGACAGGGGGATGGCTACGAGCAGTACTTC.

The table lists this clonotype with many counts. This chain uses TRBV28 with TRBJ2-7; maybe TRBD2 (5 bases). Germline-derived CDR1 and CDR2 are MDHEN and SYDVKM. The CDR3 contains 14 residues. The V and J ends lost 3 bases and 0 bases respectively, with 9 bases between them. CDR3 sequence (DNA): TGTGCCAGCAGTTTCCCCGACTACTCCTACGAGCAGTACTTC. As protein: CASSFPDYSYEQYF.

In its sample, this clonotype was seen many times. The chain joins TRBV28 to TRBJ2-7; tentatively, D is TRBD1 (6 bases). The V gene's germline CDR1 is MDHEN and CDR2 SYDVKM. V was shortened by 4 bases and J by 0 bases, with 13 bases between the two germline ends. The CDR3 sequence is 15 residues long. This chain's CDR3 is CASSSPGDLSYEQYF. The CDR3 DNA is TGTGCCAGCAGTTCTCCAGGGGACCTCTCCTACGAGCAGTACTTC.

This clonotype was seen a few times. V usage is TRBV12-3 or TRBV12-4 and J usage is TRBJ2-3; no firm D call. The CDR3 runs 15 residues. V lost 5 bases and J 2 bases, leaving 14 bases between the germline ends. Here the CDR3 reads CASSISRIITDTQYF. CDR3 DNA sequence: TGTGCCAGCAGTATTAGTCGGATCATCACAGATACGCAGTATTTT.

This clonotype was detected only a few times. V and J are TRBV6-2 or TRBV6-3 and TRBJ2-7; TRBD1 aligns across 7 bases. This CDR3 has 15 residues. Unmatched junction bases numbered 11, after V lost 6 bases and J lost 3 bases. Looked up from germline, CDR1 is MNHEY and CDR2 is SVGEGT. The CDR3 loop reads CASSPRRDRSYEQYF. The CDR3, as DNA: TGTGCCAGCAGCCCTCGTCGGGACAGAAGCTACGAGCAGTACTTC.

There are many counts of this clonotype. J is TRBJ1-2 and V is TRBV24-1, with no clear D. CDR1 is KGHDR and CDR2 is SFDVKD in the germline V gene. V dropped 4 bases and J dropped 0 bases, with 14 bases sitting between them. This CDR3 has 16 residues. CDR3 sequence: CATSDLVDGANYGYTF. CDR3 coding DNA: TGTGCCACCAGTGACCTCGTGGACGGAGCTAACTATGGCTACACCTTC.

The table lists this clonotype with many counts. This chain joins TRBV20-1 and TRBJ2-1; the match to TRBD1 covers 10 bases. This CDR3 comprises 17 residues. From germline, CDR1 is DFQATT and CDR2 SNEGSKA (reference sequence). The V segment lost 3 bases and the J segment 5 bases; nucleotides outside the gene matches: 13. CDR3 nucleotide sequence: TGCAGTGCTAGCTCCAGTCTCGGACAGGGGGGTCACAATGAGCAGTTCTTC. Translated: CSASSSLGQGGHNEQFF.

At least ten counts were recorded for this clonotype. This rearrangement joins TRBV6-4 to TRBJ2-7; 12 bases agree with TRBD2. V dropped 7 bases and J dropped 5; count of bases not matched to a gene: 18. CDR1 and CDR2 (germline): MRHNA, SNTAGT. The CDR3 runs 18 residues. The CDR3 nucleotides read TGTGCCAGCACCCCCCCGGAGTGGACTAGCGGGATGGTCGACGAGCAGTACTTC. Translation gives CASTPPEWTSGMVDEQYF.

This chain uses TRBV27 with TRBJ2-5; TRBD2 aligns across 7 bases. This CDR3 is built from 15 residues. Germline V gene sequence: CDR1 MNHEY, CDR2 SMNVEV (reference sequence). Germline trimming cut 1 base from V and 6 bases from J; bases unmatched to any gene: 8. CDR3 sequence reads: CASSLFYGGRKTQYF. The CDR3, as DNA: TGTGCCAGCAGTTTATTTTATGGCGGGAGAAAGACCCAGTACTTC.

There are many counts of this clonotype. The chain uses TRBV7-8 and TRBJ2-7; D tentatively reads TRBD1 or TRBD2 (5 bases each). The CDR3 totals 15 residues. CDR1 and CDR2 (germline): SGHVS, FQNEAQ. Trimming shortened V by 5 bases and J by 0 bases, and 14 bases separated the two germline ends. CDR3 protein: CASSPGTPSSYEQYF. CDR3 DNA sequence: TGTGCCAGCAGCCCCGGGACGCCTAGCTCCTACGAGCAGTACTTC.

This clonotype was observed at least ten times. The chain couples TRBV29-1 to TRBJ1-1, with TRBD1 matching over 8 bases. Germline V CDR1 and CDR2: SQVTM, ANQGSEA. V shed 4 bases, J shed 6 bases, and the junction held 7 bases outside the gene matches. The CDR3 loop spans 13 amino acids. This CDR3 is CSVVGQGVSEAFF. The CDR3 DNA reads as TGCAGCGTTGTAGGACAGGGAGTATCTGAAGCTTTCTTT. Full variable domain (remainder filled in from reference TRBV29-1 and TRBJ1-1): SAVISQKPSRDICQRGTSLTIQCQVDSQVTMMFWYRQQPGQSLTLIATANQGSEATYESGFVIDKFPISRPNLTFSTLTVSNMSPEDSSIYLCSVVGQGVSEAFFGQGTRLTVV.

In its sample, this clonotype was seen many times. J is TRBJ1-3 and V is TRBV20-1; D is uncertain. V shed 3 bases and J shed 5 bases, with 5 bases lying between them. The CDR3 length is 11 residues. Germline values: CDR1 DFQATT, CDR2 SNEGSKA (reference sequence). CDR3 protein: CSARFRNTIYF. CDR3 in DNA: TGCAGTGCTAGGTTCCGAAACACCATATATTTT.

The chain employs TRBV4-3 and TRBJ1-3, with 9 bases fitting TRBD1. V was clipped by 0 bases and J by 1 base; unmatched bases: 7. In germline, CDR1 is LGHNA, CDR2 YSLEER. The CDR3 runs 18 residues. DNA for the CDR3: TGCGCCAGCAGCCAAGATCCGGGACAGGGAAGGTCTGGAAACACCATATATTTT. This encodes CASSQDPGQGRSGNTIYF.

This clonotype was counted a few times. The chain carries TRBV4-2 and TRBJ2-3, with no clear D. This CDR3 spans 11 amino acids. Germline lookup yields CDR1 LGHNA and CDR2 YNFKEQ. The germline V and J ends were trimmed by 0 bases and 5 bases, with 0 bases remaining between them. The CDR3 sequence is CASSQEDTQYF. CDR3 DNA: TGTGCCAGCAGCCAAGAAGATACGCAGTATTTT.

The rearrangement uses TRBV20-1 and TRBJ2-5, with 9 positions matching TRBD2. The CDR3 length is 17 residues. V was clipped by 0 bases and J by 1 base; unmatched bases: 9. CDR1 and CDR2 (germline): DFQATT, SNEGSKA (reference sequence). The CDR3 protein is CSARDLGLARTQETQYF. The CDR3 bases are TGCAGTGCTAGAGATCTCGGACTAGCGAGGACCCAAGAGACCCAGTACTTC.